The 10 T cell receptor beta chains reported below all come from one sample, sequenced in a study of T cells in Graves' hyperthyroidism and ophthalmopathy. Amplification yielded TCR beta CDR3 regions, with RNA transcripts as the source. The HTBI primer set was used in a first-round RT-PCR of the TCR CDR3. Via MiXCR, TCRdb re-called the multiplex PCR reads, giving one row per CDR3 protein. The sample records about 560,000 distinct CDR3 sequences, around 15% being singletons. The sequenced material came from blood. These receptors originate from a young woman with Graves' hyperthyroidism.

About this clonotype itself: Its ends do not fully match the called genes, so a read error is possible. This chain connects TRBV28 to TRBJ1-5; D is undetermined. The CDR3 extends over 11 amino acids. Germline CDR1 reads MDHEN; CDR2 reads SYDVKM. CDR3 nucleotides: TGTGCAAGCAGTGGAGTTCAGCCCCAGCATTTT. Translating gives CASSGVQPQHF. Together with reference TRBV28 and TRBJ1-5, the CDR3 gives the full variable domain: DVKVTQSSRYLVKRTGEKVFLECVQDMDHENMFWYRQDPGLGLRLIYFSYDVKMKEKGDIPEGYSVSREKKERFSLILESASTNQTSMYLCASSGVQPQHFGDGTRLSIL.

This clonotype was seen a handful of times. The CDR3 DNA is TGTGCCAGTCAACACGGACAGAAAAATAGCAATCAGCCCCAGCATTTT. Protein: CASQHGQKNSNQPQHF. The chain carries TRBV19 and TRBJ1-5, with D tentatively TRBD1 (6 bases). The CDR3 covers 16 residues. Germline V lookup: CDR1 LNHDA, CDR2 SQIVND (reference sequence). V lost 8 bases and J lost 0, with 17 bases in between. The full variable domain, in which reference TRBV19 and TRBJ1-5 provide the parts outside the CDR3, is DGGITQSPKYLFRKEGQNVTLSCEQNLNHDAMYWYRQDPGQGLRLIYYSQIVNDFQKGDIAEGYSVSREKKESFPLTVTSAQKNPTAFYLCASQHGQKNSNQPQHFGDGTRLSIL.

With regard to this clonotype: Given a much more abundant clone one base away, this may be a read error. The V call is TRBV20-1, the J call TRBJ2-3, with D possibly being TRBD1 or TRBD2 (6 bases each). Germline V gives CDR1 DFQATT, CDR2 SNEGSKA (reference sequence). V gave up 6 bases and J gave up 1 base, with 17 bases separating them. The CDR3 extends over 15 amino acids. DNA for the CDR3: TGCAGTGCCGGAGTCGGGGGCTTAGGCACAGATACGCAGTATTTT. Amino acid sequence: CSAGVGGLGTDTQYF.

In its sample, this clonotype was seen a few times. This sequence joins TRBV29-1 and TRBJ2-5; no clear D. CDR1 and CDR2 (germline): SQVTM, ANQGSEA. The CDR3 length is 13 residues. V was cut by 6 bases and J by 2 bases, with 13 bases left in between. CDR3 in amino acids: CSVVREIQETQYF. The CDR3 DNA sequence: TGCAGCGTCGTAAGGGAAATTCAAGAGACCCAGTACTTC.

There are many counts of this clonotype. V and J are TRBV11-2 and TRBJ2-7; weak D call: TRBD2 (6 bases). The CDR3 is 14 amino acids. Trimming pared 8 bases from V and 4 bases from J, leaving 18 bases between. CDR1 is SGHAT, CDR2 FQNNGV, per germline. The CDR3 DNA follows: TGTGCCAGCGGTAGAGGCGGGGCAGGTTACGAGCAGTACTTC. As protein: CASGRGGAGYEQYF.

This clonotype has only a few counts. V gene TRBV12-5 combines with J gene TRBJ2-1; TRBD1 matches 9 bases. The V and J ends lost 7 bases and 5 bases, in that order; junction bases with no gene match: 9. This CDR3 spans 15 amino acids. CDR1 is LGHNT, CDR2 FRNRAP, per germline. The CDR3 reads CASDNRDRVNNEQFF. Here the CDR3 DNA reads TGTGCTAGTGACAACCGGGACAGGGTAAACAATGAGCAGTTCTTC.

This clonotype appeared a few times. This chain joins TRBV20-1 and TRBJ1-5; D is uncertain. V gave up 6 bases and J gave up 4 bases, with 22 bases separating them. The CDR3 length is 16 residues. The V gene's germline CDR1 is DFQATT and CDR2 SNEGSKA (reference sequence). The CDR3 is CSAQPAGEARNQPQHF. The CDR3 DNA sequence: TGCAGTGCCCAGCCAGCGGGCGAGGCGCGTAATCAGCCCCAGCATTTT.

The chain uses TRBV7-2 and TRBJ1-6, with D unclear. The CDR3 consists of 14 residues. The V gene lost 1 base and the J gene lost 6 bases, with 7 bases spanning the gap. Germline V lookup: CDR1 SGHTA, CDR2 FQGNSA. The CDR3 DNA reads TGTGCCAGCAGCTTAGGGCAGTTTAATTCACCCCTCCACTTT. It codes for CASSLGQFNSPLHF.

About this clonotype itself: A much larger clone sits a single nucleotide away, making a read error possible. This chain connects TRBV2 to TRBJ1-2, with TRBD1 matching over 8 bases. Germline assignment: CDR1 SNHLY and CDR2 FYNNEI. The CDR3 totals 16 residues. CDR3 protein: CAGSLRTPGGAEGYTF. The DNA of the CDR3 is TGTGCCGGCAGTTTACGTACCCCAGGGGGCGCGGAGGGCTACACCTTC. Filled out from reference TRBV2 and TRBJ1-2, the complete variable domain reads EPEVTQTPSHQVTQMGQEVILRCVPISNHLYFYWYRQILGQKVEFLVSFYNNEISEKSEIFDDQFSVERPDGSNFTLKIRSTKLEDSAMYFCAGSLRTPGGAEGYTFGSGTRLTVV.

This clonotype has a count of ten or more. V is TRBV2 and J is TRBJ2-3; D tentatively reads TRBD1 or TRBD2 (5 bases each). There are 14 residues in the CDR3. Germline CDR1 reads SNHLY; CDR2 reads FYNNEI. The ends were cut back, 2 bases at V and 5 bases at J, with 11 bases in the middle. CDR3 residues: CASSEMGDGDTQYF. The DNA of the CDR3 is TGTGCCAGCAGTGAAATGGGGGATGGAGATACGCAGTATTTT.